The clone carrying this T cell receptor (beta chain) was observed many times. Construction of the TCRbeta library involved unique molecular identifiers. TCRdb ran MiXCR on the PCR reads and lists one entry per CDR3 protein. The sample contains over 400,000 distinct CDR3 sequences, under 15% of which appear only once. This sample was taken from a study of T-cell reconstitution after alpha-beta-depleted transplantation in children. The CDR3 runs to 15 residues. Germline-derived CDR1 and CDR2 are SEHNR and FQNEAQ (reference sequence). Trimming cost V 5 bases and J 4 bases, with 15 bases left between them.

The chain joins TRBV7-9 to TRBJ2-1; perhaps TRBD1 as D (5 bases). The sequencing used PBMCs from the stem cell graft donor, collected from the stem cell graft. The origin of this receptor is a human donor who donated a stem cell graft to a child with combined immunodeficiency. The CDR3 DNA sequence: TGTGCCAGCAGCCCTTGGAATCGACAGTACAATGAGCAGTTCTTC. It codes for CASSPWNRQYNEQFF.